This passage covers 9 T cell receptor beta chains from one sample sequenced in a study of CD8+ T cells in alopecia areata (dated by TCRdb to the late 2010s). The library came from the immunoSEQ multiplex PCR assay. RNA was extracted from all samples and reverse transcribed into cDNA as template for TCR sequencing. This immuneACCESS table, as held by TCRdb, lists in-frame sequences with V and J called but not all clones. Of the missing ones, under half trace to an unresolved V gene in checked studies; the others have no known cause. The sample data list around 150,000 clones, and about four fifths of these were observed just once. Just under 25% of the sample is held by the ten biggest clonotypes. This sample's time point label indicates: more than three weeks on oral tofacitinib. The treatment or condition label, as the study defines it: oral pan-JAK inhibitor, 5-10 mg twice daily. The starting material was CD8+ T cells sorted from blood, obtained at week 4, from a patient treated with tofacitinib. The source of these receptors is a human donor with alopecia areata.

In its sample, this clone was seen once. The identical CDR3 is also encoded by other nucleotide sequences in the sample. V usage is TRBV9 and J usage is TRBJ1-3; D is unclear. The CDR3 totals 12 residues. Trimming shortened V by 0 bases and J by 4 bases, and 2 bases separated the two germline ends. From germline, CDR1 is SGDLS and CDR2 YYNGEE. CDR3 in amino acids: CASSVGGNTIYF. The CDR3 nucleotides read TGTGCCAGCAGCGTAGGGGGAAACACCATATATTTT.

The chain is built from TRBV29-1 and TRBJ2-3, with D perhaps assigned TRBD1 or TRBD2 (6 bases each). Germline V gene lookup returns CDR1 SQVTM and CDR2 ANQGSEA. V was pared by 3 bases and J by 6 bases, with 16 bases between. This CDR3 comprises 14 residues. The CDR3 region is CSVERGEEYDTQYF. In DNA form, the CDR3 reads TGCAGCGTTGAGAGGGGGGAGGAGTATGATACGCAGTATTTT.

The chain joins TRBV29-1 to TRBJ2-5; D is perhaps TRBD2 (5 bases). The V end lost 7 bases, the J end lost 2 bases, and 8 bases lay between the germline ends. Germline lookup yields CDR1 SQVTM and CDR2 ANQGSEA. The CDR3 contains 11 residues. CDR3 in DNA: TGCAGCGGCACTAGACAAGAGACCCAGTACTTC. As protein: CSGTRQETQYF.

The V gene is TRBV5-1, the J gene TRBJ2-4; TRBD1 might be the D (7 bases). This CDR3 spans 16 amino acids. Germline V lookup: CDR1 SGHRS, CDR2 YFSETQ. V dropped 1 base and J dropped 9 bases, with 20 bases sitting between them. CDR3 residues: CASSLSAGGGGAIQYF. The CDR3 bases are TGCGCCAGCAGCTTGAGCGCAGGGGGAGGCGGGGCCATTCAGTACTTC.

The chain employs TRBV27 and TRBJ2-7; the D is unclear. V shed 2 bases and J shed 2 bases, with 7 bases lying between them. Per germline, CDR1 MNHEY and CDR2 SMNVEV (reference sequence). CDR3 length: 13 residues. CDR3 sequence (DNA): TGTGCCAGCAGTTTAGGTTTTCCCTACGAGCAGTACTTC. It specifies CASSLGFPYEQYF.

The chain links TRBV5-1 to TRBJ2-1; TRBD1 agrees at 7 bases. The germline gives CDR1 SGHRS, CDR2 YFSETQ. After removal of 5 bases from V and 0 bases from J, the junction contained 5 bases not matched to a gene. The CDR3 totals 15 residues. The CDR3 loop reads CASSQDRSSYNEQFF. The CDR3 DNA reads as TGCGCCAGCAGTCAGGACAGGAGCTCCTACAATGAGCAGTTCTTC.

The gene calls are TRBV25-1 and TRBJ1-1; D is perhaps TRBD1 (5 bases). Germline CDR1 reads MGHDK; CDR2 reads SYGVNS. The V gene lost 5 bases and the J gene lost 1 base, with 8 bases spanning the gap. The CDR3 is made up of 13 amino acids. In nucleotides, the CDR3 is TGTGCCAGCAGTCTAGGGACGAACACTGAAGCTTTCTTT. Protein sequence: CASSLGTNTEAFF.

This chain uses TRBV4-1 with TRBJ2-1; D might be TRBD1 (6 bases). The CDR3 is 17 residues long. V lost 3 bases and J 5 bases, leaving 20 bases between the germline ends. The V gene's germline CDR1 is MGHRA and CDR2 YSYEKL. CDR3 protein: CASSQPGHRDTNNEQFF. The CDR3 DNA reads TGCGCCAGCAGCCAGCCAGGCCACCGGGACACTAACAATGAGCAGTTCTTC.

This chain uses TRBV27 with TRBJ1-1; D uncertain. Trimming stripped 0 bases from V and 1 base from J, with 9 bases between. The CDR3 extends over 15 amino acids. Germline-derived CDR1 and CDR2 are MNHEY and SMNVEV (reference sequence). CDR3 in DNA: TGTGCCAGCAGTTTATCGTGGGAGACGAACACTGAAGCTTTCTTT. Translation gives CASSLSWETNTEAFF.